This TCR beta chain appears in the sequencing data of a study of T cells in Graves' hyperthyroidism and ophthalmopathy. Notes on the study in general: Among thyroid clonotypes expanded above 0.001, most also appeared in blood.

With 3 bases removed from V and 5 bases from J, the gap between germline ends came to 19 bases. Germline CDR1 SGHAT, CDR2 FQDESV (reference sequence). The CDR3 consists of 16 residues. This clonotype was counted ten times or more. The antigen remains unidentified. Regions amplified from RNA transcripts were the TCR beta CDR3 regions. The study used the HTBI primer set for a first-round RT-PCR of the TCR CDR3. Via MiXCR, TCRdb re-called the multiplex PCR reads, giving one row per CDR3 protein. The sample lists 400,000 to 550,000 distinct CDR3 sequences; roughly a quarter were seen once. The sequencing sample was made of blood. The rearrangement links TRBV11-1 to TRBJ1-2; perhaps TRBD1 as D (5 bases). The source is a woman in her 30s with Graves' ophthalmopathy. The CDR3: CASSFADIGAIYGYTF. As DNA, the CDR3 is TGTGCCAGCAGCTTCGCGGACATCGGGGCGATTTATGGCTACACCTTC.